Sequencing of this T cell receptor (beta chain) was carried out in a study of blood T cell repertoires in COVID-19. The CDR3 loop spans 13 amino acids. The germline gives CDR1 LGHDT, CDR2 YNNKEL (reference sequence). V lost 6 bases, J lost 7 bases, and 2 bases stayed unmatched. This clone has more than one count but fewer than ten. Libraries were prepared by immunoSEQ multiplex PCR; TCRdb keeps only in-frame clonotypes and omits some of them. The sample holds 250,000 to 350,000 clones; about 83% are singletons and the top ten take around 1.5%. The chain has TRBV3-1 (or the pseudogene TRBV3-2) and TRBJ1-6; 8 bases are shared with TRBD1. The receptor's source is a woman aged 45-65 years with acute or convalescent COVID-19. The sequencing input was peripheral blood. The CDR3 region has the DNA TGTGCCAGCAGGGACAGGGACAATTCACCCCTCCACTTT. Its protein is CASRDRDNSPLHF.